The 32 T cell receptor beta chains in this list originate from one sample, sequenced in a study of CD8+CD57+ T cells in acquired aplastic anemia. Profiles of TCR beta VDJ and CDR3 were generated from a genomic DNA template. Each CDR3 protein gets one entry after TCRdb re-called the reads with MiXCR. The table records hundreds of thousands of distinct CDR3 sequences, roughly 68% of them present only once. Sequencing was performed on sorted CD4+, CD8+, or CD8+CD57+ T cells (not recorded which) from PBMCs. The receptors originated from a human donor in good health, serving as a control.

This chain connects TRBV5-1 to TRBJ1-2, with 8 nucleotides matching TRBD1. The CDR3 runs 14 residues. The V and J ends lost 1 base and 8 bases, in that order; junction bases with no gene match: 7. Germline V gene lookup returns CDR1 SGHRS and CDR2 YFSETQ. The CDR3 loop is CASSLPGQVYGYTF. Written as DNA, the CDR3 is TGCGCCAGCAGCTTGCCGGGACAGGTCTACGGCTACACCTTC.

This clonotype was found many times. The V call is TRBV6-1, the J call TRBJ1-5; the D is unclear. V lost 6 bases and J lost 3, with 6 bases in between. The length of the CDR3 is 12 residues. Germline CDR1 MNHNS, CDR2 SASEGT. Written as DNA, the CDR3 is TGTGCCAGCAGAGCAGTCAATCAGCCCCAGCATTTT. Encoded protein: CASRAVNQPQHF.

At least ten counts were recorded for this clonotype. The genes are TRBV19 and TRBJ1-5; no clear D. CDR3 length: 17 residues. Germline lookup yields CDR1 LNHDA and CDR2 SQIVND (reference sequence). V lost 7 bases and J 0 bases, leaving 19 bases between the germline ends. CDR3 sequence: CASMKQLPFPSNQPQHF. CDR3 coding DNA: TGTGCCAGTATGAAACAGCTACCGTTTCCTAGCAATCAGCCCCAGCATTTT. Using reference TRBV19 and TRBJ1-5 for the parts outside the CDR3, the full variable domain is DGGITQSPKYLFRKEGQNVTLSCEQNLNHDAMYWYRQDPGQGLRLIYYSQIVNDFQKGDIAEGYSVSREKKESFPLTVTSAQKNPTAFYLCASMKQLPFPSNQPQHFGDGTRLSIL.

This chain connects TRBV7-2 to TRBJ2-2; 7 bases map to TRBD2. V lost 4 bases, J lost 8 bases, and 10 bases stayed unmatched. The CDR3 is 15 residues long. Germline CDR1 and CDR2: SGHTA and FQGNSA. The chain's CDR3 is CASSSKRGRLGELFF. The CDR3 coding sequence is TGTGCCAGCAGCTCCAAGCGGGGACGTTTGGGGGAGCTGTTTTTT.

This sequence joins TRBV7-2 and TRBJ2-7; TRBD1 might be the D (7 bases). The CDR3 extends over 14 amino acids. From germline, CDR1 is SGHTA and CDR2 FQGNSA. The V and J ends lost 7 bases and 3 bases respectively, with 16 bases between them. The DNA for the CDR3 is TGTGCCAGCATCAGGGGGGTGGGCGACTACGAGCAGTACTTC. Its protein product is CASIRGVGDYEQYF.

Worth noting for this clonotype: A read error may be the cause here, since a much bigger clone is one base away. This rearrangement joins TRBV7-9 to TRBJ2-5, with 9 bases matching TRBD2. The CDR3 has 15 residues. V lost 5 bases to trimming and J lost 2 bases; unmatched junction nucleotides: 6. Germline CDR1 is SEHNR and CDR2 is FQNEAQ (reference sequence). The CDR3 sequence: CASSMAGGLQETQYF. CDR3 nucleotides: TGTGCCAGCAGCATGGCGGGGGGGTTACAAGAGACCCAGTACTTC.

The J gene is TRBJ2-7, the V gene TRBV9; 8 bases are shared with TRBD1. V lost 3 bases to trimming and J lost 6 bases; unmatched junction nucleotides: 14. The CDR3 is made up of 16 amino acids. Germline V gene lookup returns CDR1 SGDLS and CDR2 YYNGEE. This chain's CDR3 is CASSGTGTGGHTEQYF. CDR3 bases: TGTGCCAGCAGCGGGACAGGTACAGGGGGACACACCGAGCAGTACTTC.

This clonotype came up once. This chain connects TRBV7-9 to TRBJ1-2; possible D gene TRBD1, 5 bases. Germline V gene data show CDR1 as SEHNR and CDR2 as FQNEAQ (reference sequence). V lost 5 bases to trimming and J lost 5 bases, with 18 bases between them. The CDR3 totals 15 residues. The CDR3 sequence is CASSLPGQPNYGYTF. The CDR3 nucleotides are TGTGCCAGCAGCCTCCCGGGGCAGCCAAATTATGGCTACACCTTC.

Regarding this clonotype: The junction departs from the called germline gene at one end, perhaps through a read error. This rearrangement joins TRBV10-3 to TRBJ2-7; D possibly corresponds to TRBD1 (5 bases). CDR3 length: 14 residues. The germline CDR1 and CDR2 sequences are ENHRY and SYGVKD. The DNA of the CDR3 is TGTGCCATCAGCAAAGACAGCGAAGGCAACAAGCTGTACTTT. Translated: CAISKDSEGNKLYF.

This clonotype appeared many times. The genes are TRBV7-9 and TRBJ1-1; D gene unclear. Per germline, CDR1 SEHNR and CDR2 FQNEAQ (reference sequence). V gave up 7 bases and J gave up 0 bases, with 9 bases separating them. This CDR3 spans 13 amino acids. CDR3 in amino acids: CASIRIVNTEAFF. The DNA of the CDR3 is TGTGCCAGCATCAGAATAGTGAACACTGAAGCTTTCTTT.

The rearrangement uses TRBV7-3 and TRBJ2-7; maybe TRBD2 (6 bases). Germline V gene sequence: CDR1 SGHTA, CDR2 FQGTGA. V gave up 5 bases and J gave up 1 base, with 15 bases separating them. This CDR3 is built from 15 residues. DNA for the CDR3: TGTGCCAGCAGCCGTAGCGGCGAGGGTTCCTACGAGCAGTACTTC. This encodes CASSRSGEGSYEQYF. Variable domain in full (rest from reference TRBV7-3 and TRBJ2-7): GAGVSQTPSNKVTEKGKYVELRCDPISGHTALYWYRQSLGQGPEFLIYFQGTGAADDSGLPNDRFFAVRPEGSVSTLKIQRTERGDSAVYLCASSRSGEGSYEQYFGPGTRLTVT.

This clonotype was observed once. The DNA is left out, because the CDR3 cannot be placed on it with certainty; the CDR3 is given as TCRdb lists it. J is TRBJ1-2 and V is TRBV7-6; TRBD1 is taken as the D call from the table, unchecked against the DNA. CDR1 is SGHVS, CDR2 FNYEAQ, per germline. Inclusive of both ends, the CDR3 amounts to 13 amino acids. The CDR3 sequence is CASSLVGQGANTF.

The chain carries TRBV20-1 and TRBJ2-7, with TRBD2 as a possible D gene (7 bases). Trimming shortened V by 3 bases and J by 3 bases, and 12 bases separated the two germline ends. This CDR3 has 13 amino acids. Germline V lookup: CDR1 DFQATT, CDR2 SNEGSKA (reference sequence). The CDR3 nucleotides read TGCAGTGCTAGGCTCGGGGGGCTCTACGAGCAGTACTTC. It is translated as CSARLGGLYEQYF.

The CDR3 spells CASRLQQTRNTIYF. The CDR3 DNA reads as TGTGCCAGCAGACTCCAACAGACCAGGAACACCATATATTTT. This chain links TRBV2 with TRBJ1-3; D is undetermined. V lost 6 bases and J 7 bases, leaving 16 bases between the germline ends. CDR3 length equals 14 residues. Germline V gives CDR1 SNHLY, CDR2 FYNNEI.

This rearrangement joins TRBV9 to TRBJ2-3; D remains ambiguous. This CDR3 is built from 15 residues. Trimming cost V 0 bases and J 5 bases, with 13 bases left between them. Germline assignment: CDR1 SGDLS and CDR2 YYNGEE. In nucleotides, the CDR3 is TGTGCCAGCAGCGTAGATGTTTCGGCATTAGATACGCAGTATTTT. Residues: CASSVDVSALDTQYF.

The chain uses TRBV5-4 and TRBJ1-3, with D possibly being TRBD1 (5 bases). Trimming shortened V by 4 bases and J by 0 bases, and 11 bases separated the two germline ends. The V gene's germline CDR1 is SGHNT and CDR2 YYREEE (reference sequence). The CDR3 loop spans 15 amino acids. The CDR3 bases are TGTGCCAGCAGCCTCGCCAGGGACTCTGGAAACACCATATATTTT. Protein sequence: CASSLARDSGNTIYF.

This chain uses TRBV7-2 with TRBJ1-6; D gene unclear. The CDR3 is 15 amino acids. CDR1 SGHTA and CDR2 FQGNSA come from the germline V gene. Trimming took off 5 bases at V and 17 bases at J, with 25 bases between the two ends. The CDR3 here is CASSPRPKSNEQFHF. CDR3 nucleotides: TGTGCCAGCAGCCCTAGACCCAAAAGCAATGAGCAGTTCCACTTT.

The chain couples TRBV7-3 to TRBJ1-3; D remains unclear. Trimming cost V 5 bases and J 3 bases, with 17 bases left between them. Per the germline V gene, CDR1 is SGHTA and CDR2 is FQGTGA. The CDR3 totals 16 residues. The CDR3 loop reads CASSPAITNYGNTIYF. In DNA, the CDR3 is TGTGCCAGCAGCCCGGCCATAACTAACTATGGAAACACCATATATTTT.

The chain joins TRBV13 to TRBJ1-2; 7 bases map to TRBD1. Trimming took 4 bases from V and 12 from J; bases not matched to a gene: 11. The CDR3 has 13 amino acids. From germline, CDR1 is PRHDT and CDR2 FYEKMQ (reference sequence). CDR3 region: CASSSPSGGGHTF. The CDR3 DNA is TGTGCCAGCAGCTCACCTTCAGGGGGAGGCCACACCTTC.

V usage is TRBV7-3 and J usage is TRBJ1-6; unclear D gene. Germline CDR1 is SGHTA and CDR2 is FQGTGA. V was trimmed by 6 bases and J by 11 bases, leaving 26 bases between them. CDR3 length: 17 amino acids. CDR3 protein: CASSGDPGPITDPPLHF. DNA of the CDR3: TGTGCCAGCAGTGGAGATCCGGGCCCTATAACGGACCCACCCCTCCACTTT. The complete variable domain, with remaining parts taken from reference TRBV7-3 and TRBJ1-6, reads GAGVSQTPSNKVTEKGKYVELRCDPISGHTALYWYRQSLGQGPEFLIYFQGTGAADDSGLPNDRFFAVRPEGSVSTLKIQRTERGDSAVYLCASSGDPGPITDPPLHFGNGTRLTVT.

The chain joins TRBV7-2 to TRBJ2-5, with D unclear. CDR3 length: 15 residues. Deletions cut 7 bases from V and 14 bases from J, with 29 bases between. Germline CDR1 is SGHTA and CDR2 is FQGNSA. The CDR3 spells CASTSARSYEQYFYF. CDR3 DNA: TGTGCCAGCACCTCGGCCAGATCCTACGAGCAGTACTTCTACTTC.

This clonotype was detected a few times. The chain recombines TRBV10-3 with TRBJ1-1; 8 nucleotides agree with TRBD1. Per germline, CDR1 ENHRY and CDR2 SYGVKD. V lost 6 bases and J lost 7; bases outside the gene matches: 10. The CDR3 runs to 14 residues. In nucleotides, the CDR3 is TGTGCCATCAGCCCGGACAGGGTCGGCGTTGAAGCTTTCTTT. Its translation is CAISPDRVGVEAFF.

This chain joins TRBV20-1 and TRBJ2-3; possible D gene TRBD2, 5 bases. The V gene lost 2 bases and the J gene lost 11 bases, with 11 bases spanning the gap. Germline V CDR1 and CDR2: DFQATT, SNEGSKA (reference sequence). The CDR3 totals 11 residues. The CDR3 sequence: CSARPPREQYF. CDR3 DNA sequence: TGCAGTGCTAGACCCCCACGGGAGCAGTATTTT.

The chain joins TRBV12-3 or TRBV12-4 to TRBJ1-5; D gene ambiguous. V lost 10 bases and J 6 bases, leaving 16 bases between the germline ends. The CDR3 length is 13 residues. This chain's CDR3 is CAIRSGGSQPQHF. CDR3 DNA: TGTGCCATCAGAAGCGGAGGGAGTCAGCCCCAGCATTTT.

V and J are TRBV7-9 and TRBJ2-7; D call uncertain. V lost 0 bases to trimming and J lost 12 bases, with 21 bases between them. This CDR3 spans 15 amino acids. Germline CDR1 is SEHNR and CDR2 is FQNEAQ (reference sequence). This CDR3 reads CASSLATGWAPTMYF. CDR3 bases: TGTGCCAGCAGCTTAGCGACCGGGTGGGCTCCTACAATGTACTTC.

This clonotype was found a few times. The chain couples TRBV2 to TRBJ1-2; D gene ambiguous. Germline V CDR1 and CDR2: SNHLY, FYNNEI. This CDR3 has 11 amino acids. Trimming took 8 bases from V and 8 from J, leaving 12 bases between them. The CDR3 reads CASSGISGYTF. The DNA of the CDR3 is TGTGCCAGCTCGGGAATCAGCGGCTACACCTTC.

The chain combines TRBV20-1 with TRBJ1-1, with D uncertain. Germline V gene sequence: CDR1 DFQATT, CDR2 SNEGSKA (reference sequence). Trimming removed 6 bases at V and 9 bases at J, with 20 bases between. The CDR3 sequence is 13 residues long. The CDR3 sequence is CSARRDYTDKAFF. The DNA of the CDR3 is TGCAGTGCACGGCGGGATTACACAGATAAAGCTTTCTTT.

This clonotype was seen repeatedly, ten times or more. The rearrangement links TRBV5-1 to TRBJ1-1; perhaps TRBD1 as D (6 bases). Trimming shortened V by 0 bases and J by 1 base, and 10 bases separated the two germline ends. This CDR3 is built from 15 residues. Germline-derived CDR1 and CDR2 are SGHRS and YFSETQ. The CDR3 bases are TGCGCCAGCAGCTTGGATACAGGGTCGAACACTGAAGCTTTCTTT. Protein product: CASSLDTGSNTEAFF. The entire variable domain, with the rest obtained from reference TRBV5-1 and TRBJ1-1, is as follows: KAGVTQTPRYLIKTRGQQVTLSCSPISGHRSVSWYQQTPGQGLQFLFEYFSETQRNKGNFPGRFSGRQFSNSRSEMNVSTLELGDSALYLCASSLDTGSNTEAFFGQGTRLTVV.

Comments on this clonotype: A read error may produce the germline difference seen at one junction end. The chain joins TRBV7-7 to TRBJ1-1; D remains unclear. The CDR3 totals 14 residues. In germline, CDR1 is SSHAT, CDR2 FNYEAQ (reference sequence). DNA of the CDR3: TGTGCTAGCAGCTTCCACAGACTTGATACGCAGTATTTTTTT. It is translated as CASSFHRLDTQYFF.

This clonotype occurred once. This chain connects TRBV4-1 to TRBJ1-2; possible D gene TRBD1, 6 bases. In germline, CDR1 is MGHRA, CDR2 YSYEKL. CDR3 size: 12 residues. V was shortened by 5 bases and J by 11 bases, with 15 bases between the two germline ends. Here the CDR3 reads CASSTRGGLYTF. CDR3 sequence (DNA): TGCGCCAGCAGCACTAGGGGGGGGCTTTACACCTTC.

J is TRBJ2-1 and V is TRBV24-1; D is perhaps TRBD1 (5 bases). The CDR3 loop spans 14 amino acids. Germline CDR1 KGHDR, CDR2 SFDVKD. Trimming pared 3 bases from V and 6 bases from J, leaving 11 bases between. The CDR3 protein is CATSDPRTGNEQFF. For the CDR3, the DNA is TGTGCCACCAGTGATCCTCGTACAGGCAATGAGCAGTTCTTC.

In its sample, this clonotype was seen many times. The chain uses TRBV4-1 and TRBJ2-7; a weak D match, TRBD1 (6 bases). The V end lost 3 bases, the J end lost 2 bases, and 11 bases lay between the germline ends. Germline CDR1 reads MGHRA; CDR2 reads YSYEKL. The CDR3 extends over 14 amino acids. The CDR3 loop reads CASSQAGTTYEQYF. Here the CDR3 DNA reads TGCGCCAGCAGCCAGGCCGGGACAACCTACGAGCAGTACTTC.